Described below is a single TCR beta chain sequence and its context. Using immunoSEQ multiplex PCR, the repertoire was profiled, and TCRdb retains in-frame clones only, with some absent. This table holds under 55,000 clones, roughly 94% found once. This sample is drawn from a study of T cell changes during pregnancy in multiple sclerosis. This sequence was found in a female donor with multiple sclerosis, enrolled in a pregnancy study. Sequencing used CD4+ T cells from peripheral blood mononuclear cells, obtained in the third trimester of pregnancy.

The CDR3 DNA follows: TGTGCCAGCAGCCGTGACAATGAGCAGTTCTTC. It yields the protein CASSRDNEQFF. This sequence joins TRBV7-3 and TRBJ2-1, with D hard to call. Trimming removed 5 bases from V and 5 bases from J, with 4 bases in between. The CDR3 loop spans 11 amino acids. Germline CDR1 SGHTA, CDR2 FQGTGA.